The entry that follows covers one T cell receptor beta chain sequence. Antigen unknown. The primer mix had 60 Vbeta and 13 Jbeta primers. Original handling: A later analysis tallied about 80 million unique TCR beta chains, 8.5 million to 11 million of them shared. Clones were sequenced by immunoSEQ multiplex PCR, and TCRdb holds only the in-frame ones, with some missing. The V and J calls and the clone size are those of that table, but D and trimming were determined from the DNA. The sample holds tens of thousands of clones. Germline V gene lookup returns CDR1 SGHRS and CDR2 YFSETQ. The CDR3 loop spans 12 amino acids. The ends were cut back, 3 bases at V and 2 bases at J, with 4 bases in the middle. This record comes from a study of cytomegalovirus exposure and HLA in healthy donors. Study outcomes and limitations: Later analysis reportedly placed an Asian-associated ancestry cluster below the approximately 650-donor mean in N-insertions. It was taken for granted in presence/absence analyses that sequencing depth across donors was roughly uniform.

Source material: PBMCs. This receptor was obtained from a man between 18 and 29 years old in good health and CMV-seropositive. The chain carries TRBV5-1 and TRBJ2-3; D gene ambiguous. The CDR3, as DNA: TGCGCCAGCAGCTACAACACAGATACGCAGTATTTT. Its translation is CASSYNTDTQYF.